This T cell receptor (beta chain) was obtained from a study of CD8 T cells in ankylosing spondylitis (dated by TCRdb to about 2017). For context, the study as a whole: To find TCR variants linked to disease, the study profiled T cell receptor beta repertoires in ankylosing spondylitis patients and healthy donors. The full study cohort was made up of about 25 ankylosing spondylitis patients and 108 healthy donors. Samples of peripheral blood were taken, and for ankylosing spondylitis patients, synovial fluid was collected as well.

For sequencing, an Illumina HiSeq 2500 was employed. Quantitative 5'-RACE with molecular barcodes was the method used to prepare the TCR beta libraries. As for the authors' bioinformatics: To identify disease-linked TCR variants, a new computational method was used, one built on a probabilistic model of VDJ rearrangement. TCRdb cleaned the public reads at Q25 with fastp, built clones with MiXCR and kept in-frame beta chains. Rows are unified per CDR3 protein, each entry keeping the most common DNA and genes. V and J calls and clone size were set by TCRdb, not the authors. The sample table contains 150,000 to 200,000 distinct CDR3 sequences; only one count was recorded for approximately 10% of them. 25% to 35% of the sample comes from the top ten. Overall study outcomes, separate from this receptor: Some motif variants had previously been reported in the synovial fluid and blood of reactive arthritis patients, which suggests shared mechanisms of disease initiation. In peripheral blood, the disease-linked clones were found at relatively low frequencies and had a CD8+ phenotype. Blood from ankylosing spondylitis patients appeared to be characterized by a TCR beta motif made up of fewer than ten highly homologous amino acid variants. According to the report, matched synovial fluid samples from ankylosing spondylitis patients were significantly enriched for the disease-linked clones.

The CDR3, cysteine through phenylalanine, is 14 amino acids long. Only the CDR3 region is kept as DNA, spanning 42 bases read in frame from base 1. The junction carries 12 bases between V and J, which are trimmed by 4 bases and 7 bases respectively. The germline V gene yields KGHDR for CDR1 and SFDVKD for CDR2. This clonotype has at least ten counts. The antigen it recognizes is unknown. No clone much larger than this one lies a single base away; base qualities are absent. The sequencing input was blood, either unsorted or a sorted T cell fraction (not recorded which). The receptor was isolated from a male donor with ankylosing spondylitis or in good health (not recorded which). The chain uses TRBV24-1 and TRBJ2-2, and TRBD2 may be the D gene, going by 6 matching bases. The CDR3: CATSDDYGGGELFF. The sequenced DNA: TGTGCCACCAGTGACGACTACGGGGGCGGGGAGCTGTTTTTT.